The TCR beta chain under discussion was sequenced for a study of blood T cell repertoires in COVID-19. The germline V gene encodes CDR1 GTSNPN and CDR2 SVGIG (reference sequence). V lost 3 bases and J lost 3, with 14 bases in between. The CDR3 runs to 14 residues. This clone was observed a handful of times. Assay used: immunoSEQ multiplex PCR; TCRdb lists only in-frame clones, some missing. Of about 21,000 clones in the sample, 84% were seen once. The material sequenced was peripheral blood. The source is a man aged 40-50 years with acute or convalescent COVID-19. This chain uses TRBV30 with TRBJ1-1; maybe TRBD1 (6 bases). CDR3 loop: CAWSRRGPDTEAFF. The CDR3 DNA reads TGTGCCTGGAGCCGCAGGGGTCCGGACACTGAAGCTTTCTTT.